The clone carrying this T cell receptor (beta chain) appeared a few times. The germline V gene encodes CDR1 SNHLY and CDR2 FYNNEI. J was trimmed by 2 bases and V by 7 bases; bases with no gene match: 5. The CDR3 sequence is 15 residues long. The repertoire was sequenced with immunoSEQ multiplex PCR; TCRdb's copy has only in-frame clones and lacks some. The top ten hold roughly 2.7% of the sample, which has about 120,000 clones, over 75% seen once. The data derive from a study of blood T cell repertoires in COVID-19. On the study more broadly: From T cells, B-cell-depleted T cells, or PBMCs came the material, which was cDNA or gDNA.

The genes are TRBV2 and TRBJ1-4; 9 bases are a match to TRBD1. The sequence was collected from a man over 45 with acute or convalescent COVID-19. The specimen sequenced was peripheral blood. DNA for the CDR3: TGTGCCAGCAACACCGACAGGGGGACTAATGAAAAACTGTTTTTT. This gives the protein CASNTDRGTNEKLFF.